These T cell receptor beta chains were read from a single sample in a study of cytomegalovirus exposure and HLA in healthy donors. Assay: immunoSEQ multiplex PCR; the TCRdb copy retains only in-frame clones and omits some. The top ten clones hold approximately 9.7% of a sample with some 67,000 clones, just under 80% of them seen once. Input material: PBMCs. These receptor sequences come from a man between 35 and 55 years old in good health and CMV-seronegative. The CDR3 runs from the conserved cysteine through the conserved F or W. The D gene is left open where the match is weak. Size is omitted from some rows. Given values are once, few, many or a class for expanded clones.

TRBV6-5	.	TRBJ2-7	.	TGTGCCAGCAGTCCTGCCTTAGCGGAGTCCTACGAGCAGTACTTC	CASSPALAESYEQYF
TRBV5-8	TRBD2	TRBJ2-1	.	TGTGCCAGCAGCTTGGTTCTAGCGGGAGGGCAACAGTTCTTC	CASSLVLAGGQQFF
TRBV5-1	.	TRBJ1-2	.	TGCGCCAGCAGCTTGGAAAGCGAAGCTAACTATGGCTACACCTTC	CASSLESEANYGYTF
TRBV5-1	TRBD1	TRBJ1-1	many	TGCGCCAGCAGCGATGGACAGGGGTTAGTCACTGAAGCTTTCTTT	CASSDGQGLVTEAFF
TRBV18	.	TRBJ1-5	.	TGTGCCAGCTCACCCGGGACTCTCTCGACCAAAAATCAGCCCCAGCATTTT	CASSPGTLSTKNQPQHF
TRBV2	.	TRBJ1-6	.	TGTGCCAGCAGTGAAGTTCCAGGGTATAATTCACCCCTCCACTTT	CASSEVPGYNSPLHF
TRBV11-2	.	TRBJ2-1	.	TGTGCCAGCAGCTTAGGATTTCGGGAGCAGTTCTTC	CASSLGFREQFF
TRBV28	.	TRBJ1-6	once	TGTGCCAGCAGTTCGACAGGATACAGTTCACCCCTCCACTTT	CASSSTGYSSPLHF
TRBV6-1	.	TRBJ1-5	.	TGTGCCAGCAGTGAAACAGATTATCAGCCCCAGCATTTT	CASSETDYQPQHF
TRBV6-5	.	TRBJ2-7	.	TGTGCCAGCAGTAAGCACCGGGACACCCACTACGAGCAGTACTTC	CASSKHRDTHYEQYF
TRBV7-9	.	TRBJ2-3	.	TGTGCCAGCAGCTTAGAGTCCGGGAGCACAGATACGCAGTATTTT	CASSLESGSTDTQYF
TRBV15	.	TRBJ1-2	.	TGTGCCACCATGGGGGGGACATATGGCTACACCTTC	CATMGGTYGYTF
TRBV28	TRBD1	TRBJ1-1	.	TGTGCCAGCAGTCGCTCGACAGGGAGAACTGAAGCTTTCTTT	CASSRSTGRTEAFF
TRBV7-2	.	TRBJ1-5	.	TGTGCCAGCAGCTGGGACATCAATCAGCCCCAGCATTTT	CASSWDINQPQHF
TRBV19	TRBD1	TRBJ1-4	.	TGTGCCAGTAGTACCTGGACAGGGGTGAGCGAAAAACTGTTTTTT	CASSTWTGVSEKLFF
TRBV19	.	TRBJ1-5	.	TGTGCCAGTAGTCTACAGACTAGCAATCAGCCCCAGCATTTT	CASSLQTSNQPQHF
TRBV12-5	.	TRBJ2-3	once	TGTGCTAGTGGTTTGGTACTAGGCAGCACAGATACGCAGTATTTT	CASGLVLGSTDTQYF
TRBV7-5	.	TRBJ1-2	.	TGTGTCAGAAGCTTAGGTCGGACAGGGGGCCTTGACTATGGCTACACCTTC	CVRSLGRTGGLDYGYTF
TRBV4-1	.	TRBJ1-5	few	TGCGCCAGCAGCCAAGACCATAGCAATCAGCCCCAGCATTTT	CASSQDHSNQPQHF
TRBV7-8	.	TRBJ1-1	.	TGTGCCAGCAGCCCGACTGAGATGAACACTGAAGCTTTCTTT	CASSPTEMNTEAFF
TRBV5-1	.	TRBJ1-4	.	TGCGCCAGCAGCTTGGATCCTCAGGGGACTAATGAAAAACTGTTTTTT	CASSLDPQGTNEKLFF
TRBV18	TRBD1	TRBJ1-3	.	TGTGCCAGCTCACCGAAGGACAGGGTTCTTGCCACCATATATTTT	CASSPKDRVLATIYF
TRBV5-6	TRBD2	TRBJ2-3	.	TGTGCCAGCAGCTTGACGACTAGCCGATACACAGATACGCAGTATTTT	CASSLTTSRYTDTQYF
TRBV7-9	.	TRBJ2-6	.	TGTTCCAGCAGCTTAGGACAGATCAGCTTCTCTGGGGCCAACGTCCTGACTTTC	CSSSLGQISFSGANVLTF
TRBV18	.	TRBJ2-7	.	TGTGCCAGCTCACCCGGACAAACCTACGAGCAGTACTTC	CASSPGQTYEQYF
TRBV18	TRBD1	TRBJ2-7	.	TGTGCCAGCTCCGGACAGGGGCGGTACGAGCAGTACTTC	CASSGQGRYEQYF
TRBV7-2	.	TRBJ2-3	.	TGTGCCAGCAGCTTCACCCGGGACTCCGCTGATACGCAGTATTTT	CASSFTRDSADTQYF
TRBV9	TRBD1	TRBJ1-1	.	TGTGCCAGCAGCGTAGCAGGGGGCAAGGTGAACACTGAAGCTTTCTTT	CASSVAGGKVNTEAFF
TRBV7-9	TRBD2	TRBJ2-3	.	TGTGCCAGCAGCCTACCGAGCGGGGGCACAGATACGCAGTATTTT	CASSLPSGGTDTQYF
TRBV6-1	TRBD1	TRBJ1-2	few	TGTGCCAGCGGGATACAGGGGGCCACTGGCTACACCTTC	CASGIQGATGYTF
TRBV6-1	TRBD2	TRBJ2-1	.	TGTGCCAGCATTGAGGCTAGCGGGAGTCCGTTCGAGCAGTTCTTC	CASIEASGSPFEQFF
TRBV29-1	.	TRBJ2-1	once	TGCGGGGGGGCTAGCGTCTACAATGAGCAGTTCTTC	CGGASVYNEQFF
TRBV15	.	TRBJ2-3	.	TGTGCCACCAGCAGAGGAGCCTCAATGGGCACAGATACGCAGTATTTT	CATSRGASMGTDTQYF
TRBV5-4	TRBD1	TRBJ1-3	.	TGTGCCAGCAGCTTGCCTGGAACAGGGGCTGGAAACACCATATATTTT	CASSLPGTGAGNTIYF
TRBV20-1	.	TRBJ2-7	.	TGCAGTGCTAGGGGCCTGTACGAGCAGTACTTC	CSARGLYEQYF
TRBV5-8	.	TRBJ1-5	.	TGTGCCAGCAGCTTGGTCACAGTGAATCAGCCCCAGCATTTT	CASSLVTVNQPQHF
TRBV28	.	TRBJ2-5	.	TGTGCCAGCAGCCGCTCGGAGGGTCTGCGAGAGACCCAGTACTTC	CASSRSEGLRETQYF
TRBV6-1	TRBD2	TRBJ2-1	once	TGTGCCAGCAGTGAACCCAGCGGGGCCGCTTACAATGAGCAGTTCTTC	CASSEPSGAAYNEQFF
TRBV5-4	.	TRBJ2-5	few	TGTGCCAGCAGCTTTAAGCGTCGGGTAGAGGAGACCCAGTACTTC	CASSFKRRVEETQYF
TRBV14	.	TRBJ2-7	.	TGTGCCAGCAGCCCACGCCGGGCCTTCCGGGGGTACGAGCAGTACTTC	CASSPRRAFRGYEQYF
TRBV14	TRBD1	TRBJ1-4	.	TGTGCCAGCAGCCGTTCCGGGACAGGGGGTGAAAAACTGTTTTTT	CASSRSGTGGEKLFF
TRBV6-1	.	TRBJ2-7	once	TGTGCCAGCAGGGCCAGACAGGCCTACGAGCAGTACTTC	CASRARQAYEQYF
TRBV28	TRBD1	TRBJ2-7	.	TGTGCCAGCAGCTTTGAATCCCGACAGGGTATCTCCTACGAGCAGTACTTC	CASSFESRQGISYEQYF
TRBV2	.	TRBJ2-7	.	TGTGCCAGCAGGTCGGGGGGCCAGAGCTACGAGCAGTACTTC	CASRSGGQSYEQYF
TRBV6-6	TRBD1	TRBJ1-1	.	TGTGCCAGCAGGGACGACAGGGTAAACACTGAAGCTTTCTTT	CASRDDRVNTEAFF
TRBV5-5	TRBD1	TRBJ1-2	.	TGTGCCAGCAGCTGGACAGGGGGAAATAATTATGGCTACACCTTC	CASSWTGGNNYGYTF
TRBV7-2	.	TRBJ2-6	.	TGTGCCAGCAGCTTAGATCTGACATCTGGGGCCAACGTCCTGACTTTC	CASSLDLTSGANVLTF
TRBV7-2	.	TRBJ1-1	.	TGTGCCAGCAGCTTAGGGGGGGTGAACACTGAAGCTTTCTTT	CASSLGGVNTEAFF
TRBV15	.	TRBJ2-7	.	TGTGCCACCAGCAGAGTAGGTGGGAAAGGAGGCTACGAGCAGTACTTC	CATSRVGGKGGYEQYF
TRBV7-2	TRBD2	TRBJ2-1	once	TGTGCCAGCAGCTTGGGACTAGTCTTGGGGGATGAGCAGTTCTTC	CASSLGLVLGDEQFF
TRBV6-1	.	TRBJ1-4	.	TGTGCCAGCAGCCCACCGGGCCATGCGGGTGGAAAACTGTTTTTT	CASSPPGHAGGKLFF
TRBV5-4	.	TRBJ2-5	.	TGTGCCAGCAGCTTGGCCCCGTCCAGCAGGGTAGAGACCCAGTACTTC	CASSLAPSSRVETQYF
TRBV29-1	.	TRBJ1-1	few	TGCAGCGTTGACGGACAGCAAAGGATGAACACTGAAGCTTTCTTT	CSVDGQQRMNTEAFF
TRBV11-2	TRBD2	TRBJ2-4	.	TGTGCCAGCAGCGCCGGGACTAGCGGGAATCTAGCCAAAAACATTCAGTACTTC	CASSAGTSGNLAKNIQYF
TRBV5-5	TRBD1	TRBJ2-5	once	TGTGCCAGCAGCTTGGCGACAGGGGGCCGGGAGACCCAGTACTTC	CASSLATGGRETQYF